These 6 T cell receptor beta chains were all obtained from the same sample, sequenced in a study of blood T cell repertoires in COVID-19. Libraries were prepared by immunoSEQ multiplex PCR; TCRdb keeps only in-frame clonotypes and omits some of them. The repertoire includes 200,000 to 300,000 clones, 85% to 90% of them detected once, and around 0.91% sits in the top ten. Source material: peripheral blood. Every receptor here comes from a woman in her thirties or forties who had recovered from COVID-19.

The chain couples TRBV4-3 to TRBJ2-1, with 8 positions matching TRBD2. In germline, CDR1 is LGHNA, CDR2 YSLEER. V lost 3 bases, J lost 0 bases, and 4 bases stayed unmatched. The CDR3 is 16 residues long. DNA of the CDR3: TGCGCCAGCAGCCACCGCCTAGCGGGCTCCTACAATGAGCAGTTCTTC. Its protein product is CASSHRLAGSYNEQFF.

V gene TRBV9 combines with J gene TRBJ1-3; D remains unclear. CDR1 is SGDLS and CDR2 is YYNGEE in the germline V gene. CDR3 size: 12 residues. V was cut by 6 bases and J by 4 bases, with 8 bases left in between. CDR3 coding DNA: TGTGCCAGCACCCCCGGGGGAAACACCATATATTTT. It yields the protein CASTPGGNTIYF.

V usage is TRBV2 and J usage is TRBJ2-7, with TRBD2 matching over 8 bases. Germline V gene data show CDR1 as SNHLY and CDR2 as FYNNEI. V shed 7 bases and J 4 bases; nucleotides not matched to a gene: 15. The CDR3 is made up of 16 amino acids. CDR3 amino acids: CASTQPAGEPRYEQYF. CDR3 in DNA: TGTGCCAGCACCCAACCAGCGGGGGAACCCAGATACGAGCAGTACTTC.

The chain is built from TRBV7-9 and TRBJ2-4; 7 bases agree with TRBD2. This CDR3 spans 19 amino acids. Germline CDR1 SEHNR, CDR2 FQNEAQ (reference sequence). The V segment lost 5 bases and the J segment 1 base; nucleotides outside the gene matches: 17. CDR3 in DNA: TGTGCCAGCAGCCCGGGCCGGGCGGGAGTAGTTTTGGCCAAAAACATTCAGTACTTC. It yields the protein CASSPGRAGVVLAKNIQYF.

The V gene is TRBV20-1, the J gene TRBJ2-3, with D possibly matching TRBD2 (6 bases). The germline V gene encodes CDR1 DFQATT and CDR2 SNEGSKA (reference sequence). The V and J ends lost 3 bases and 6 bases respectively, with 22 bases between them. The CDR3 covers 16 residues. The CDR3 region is CSASTAGRLSGDTQYF. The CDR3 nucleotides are TGCAGTGCTAGTACAGCGGGCAGGTTGAGTGGGGATACGCAGTATTTT.

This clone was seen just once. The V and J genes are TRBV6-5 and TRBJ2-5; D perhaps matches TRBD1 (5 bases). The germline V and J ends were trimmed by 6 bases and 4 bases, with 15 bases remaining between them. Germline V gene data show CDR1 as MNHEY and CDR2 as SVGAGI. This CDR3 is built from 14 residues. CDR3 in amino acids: CASRDTKGGETQYF. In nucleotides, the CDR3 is TGTGCCAGCAGGGACACCAAGGGCGGAGAGACCCAGTACTTC.